Reported below is one TCR beta chain. PCR employed 60 Vbeta and 13 Jbeta primers. Sequencing used immunoSEQ multiplex PCR; TCRdb keeps in-frame clones, though not all of them. The sample contains tens of thousands of clones, 70% to 85% of which appear only once. The entry originates in a study of cytomegalovirus exposure and HLA in healthy donors. The germline V gene has CDR1 MNHNY and CDR2 SVGAGI (reference sequence). The CDR3 is 15 residues long. Trimming took 6 bases from V and 5 from J, leaving 19 bases between them. The chain uses TRBV6-6 and TRBJ1-2; D is unresolved. This TCR was recovered from a man aged 45-65 years in good health and CMV-seropositive. The sequencing input was PBMCs. CDR3 coding DNA: TGTGCCAGCAGGGAACAGATGTCGACCCCTTATGGCTACACCTTC. It specifies CASREQMSTPYGYTF.